These T cell receptor beta chains were read from a single sample in a study of blood T cell repertoires in COVID-19. Sequencing was performed with immunoSEQ multiplex PCR; in TCRdb, only in-frame clones are kept and a portion is missing. This table holds 250,000 or so clones, less than 90% found once. The specimen was peripheral blood. The source is a man aged 55 to 70 with acute or convalescent COVID-19. CDR3s include the opening cysteine and the closing phenylalanine or tryptophan. The D gene is left open where the match is weak. Clone size, where shown, is once, few, many, or a class for clones that have expanded.

>TRBV6-4|NA|NA|TRBJ2-6
TGTGCCAGCAGTGTGGGCAGGTCCACTGGGGCCAACGTCCTGACTTTC
CASSVGRSTGANVLTF
>TRBV5-1|TRBD1|NA|TRBJ1-2
TGCGCCAGCAGCCCAGGACAGGGGCCTTGGGGCTACACCTTC
CASSPGQGPWGYTF
>TRBV6-1|TRBD1|once|TRBJ1-2
TGTGCCAGCAGTGAACTCGGGACAGTAGGCTTCTCCGGCTACACCTTC
CASSELGTVGFSGYTF
>TRBV4-1|NA|NA|TRBJ1-4
TGCGCCAGCAGCCAAGGGGTGAGCGGGGGGCCCAACGATGAAAAACTGTTTTTT
CASSQGVSGGPNDEKLFF
>TRBV11-2|NA|NA|TRBJ2-1
TGTGCCACCCGGGGACACGGGCATGAGCAGTTCTTC
CATRGHGHEQFF
>TRBV7-3|NA|NA|TRBJ2-1
TGTGCCAGCAGCGAACTAGCCGCGTCCTACAATGAGCAGTTCTTC
CASSELAASYNEQFF
>TRBV7-8|NA|NA|TRBJ1-2
TGTGCCAGCAGCCGCACACGGACTCCCTATGGCTACACCTTC
CASSRTRTPYGYTF
>TRBV3-1/TRBV3-2|TRBD1|NA|TRBJ2-7
TGTGCCAGCAGCCAAGGTTGGACAGGGGTGGACGAGCAGTACTTC
CASSQGWTGVDEQYF
>TRBV6-9|TRBD1|NA|TRBJ2-7
TGTGCCAGCAGTTACGGGGACAGGGGTTCCTACGAGCAGTACTTC
CASSYGDRGSYEQYF
>TRBV7-9|NA|NA|TRBJ2-1
TGTGCCAGCAGCTTAACAGACGCTGAGCAGTTCTTC
CASSLTDAEQFF
>TRBV9|TRBD1|NA|TRBJ2-7
TGTGCCAGCAGCGTCGCCGGGACAGGGGGAATAGGGCAGTACTTC
CASSVAGTGGIGQYF
>TRBV13|NA|few|TRBJ1-2
TGTGCCAGCAGCTCGGGGGGGAACTATGGCTACACCTTC
CASSSGGNYGYTF
>TRBV7-6|NA|NA|TRBJ1-1
TGTGCCAGCAGCTTAGCGGCGGGGAACACTGAAGCTTTCTTT
CASSLAAGNTEAFF
>TRBV20-1|NA|NA|TRBJ1-6
TGCAGTGCTAGTTCCCCGGCGGGGGGCAGGAATTCACCCCTCCACTTT
CSASSPAGGRNSPLHF
>TRBV5-1|NA|NA|TRBJ1-1
TGCGCCAGCAGCTTGAGAGGGGGGAACACTGAAGCTTTCTTT
CASSLRGGNTEAFF
>TRBV20-1|NA|NA|TRBJ1-3
TGCAGTGCTAGTGCAGGGGCCGGAAACACCATATATTTT
CSASAGAGNTIYF
>TRBV6-5|TRBD2|once|TRBJ2-7
TGTGCCAGCAGGGTTAGCGGGGGGATCTACGAGCAGTACTTC
CASRVSGGIYEQYF
>TRBV4-2|NA|NA|TRBJ2-2
TGTGCCAGCAGCCAGATCACAGGGCACGGGGAGCTGTTTTTT
CASSQITGHGELFF
>TRBV18|NA|NA|TRBJ2-1
TGTGCCAGCTCCCCTACCCTGAACTACAATGAGCAGTTCTTC
CASSPTLNYNEQFF
>TRBV9|NA|NA|TRBJ1-1
TGTGCCAGCAGCGTATCCCTCAGAACTGAAGCTTTCTTT
CASSVSLRTEAFF
>TRBV7-6|TRBD1|NA|TRBJ2-2
TGTGCCAGCAGCTTGGGGGAAGGACAGGGGATGAGGGAGCTGTTTTTT
CASSLGEGQGMRELFF
>TRBV20-1|NA|NA|TRBJ1-1
TGCAGTGTGGCCGCCACTGAAGCTTTCTTT
CSVAATEAFF
>TRBV28|TRBD2|NA|TRBJ2-7
TGTGCCAGCAGACCTTCCTCTAGCGGTGGCGAGCAGTACTTC
CASRPSSSGGEQYF
>TRBV19|TRBD1|NA|TRBJ2-7
TGTGCCAGTAGCCCCGGGACAGGGGGCTCCCGTTTGGGGTTC
CASSPGTGGSRLGF
>TRBV2|TRBD2|NA|TRBJ2-1
TGTGCCAGCAGTGAAGTAGCGGGAGGGCCCCCTGGTAGGTACAATGAGCAGTTCTTC
CASSEVAGGPPGRYNEQFF
>TRBV28|NA|NA|TRBJ1-2
TGTGCCAGCAGTCCCGGGAGGCGCCTTTATGGCTACACCTTC
CASSPGRRLYGYTF
>TRBV5-1|TRBD1|NA|TRBJ2-3
TGCGCCAGCAGCCGAGGTGGGACAGGCGGAGATACGCAGTATTTT
CASSRGGTGGDTQYF
>TRBV9|NA|NA|TRBJ2-6
TGTGCCAGCAGCGTTCGCAACGTCCTGACTTTC
CASSVRNVLTF
>TRBV7-3|NA|NA|TRBJ2-2
TGTGCCAGCAGCCTAACCCGTACTAGTACCGGGGAGCTGTTTTTT
CASSLTRTSTGELFF
>TRBV4-3|NA|NA|TRBJ2-2
TGCGCCAGCAGCCAAGAACCCCACAGGACAACCGGGGAGCTGTTTTTT
CASSQEPHRTTGELFF
>TRBV5-1|TRBD2|NA|TRBJ2-5
TGCGCCAGCAGCTTCGGACTAGCGGGGGAGGTTGAGACCCAGTACTTC
CASSFGLAGEVETQYF
>TRBV4-3|TRBD2|NA|TRBJ2-1
TGCGCCAGCAGTCTAGCGGGAGGTGGTCCTAGGAATGAGCAGTTCTTC
CASSLAGGGPRNEQFF
>TRBV5-1|TRBD1|NA|TRBJ2-2
TGCGCCAGCTCCCTTCTTCCACCGGGACAGGGGGGCACCGGGGAGCTGTTTTTT
CASSLLPPGQGGTGELFF
>TRBV18|TRBD1|NA|TRBJ2-7
TGTGCCAGCTCATACGGGACAGGGCAGGACGAGCAGTACTTC
CASSYGTGQDEQYF
>TRBV5-8|NA|once|TRBJ2-6
TGTGCCAGCCAGTTGTCTGGGGCCAACGTCCTGACTTTC
CASQLSGANVLTF
>TRBV18|TRBD1|few|TRBJ1-1
TGTGCCAGCTCACCACCGGGACAGGGGAACACTGAAGCTTTCTTT
CASSPPGQGNTEAFF
>TRBV18|NA|NA|TRBJ1-2
TGTGCCAGCTCACCAGGCCGGGACTCCAACTATGGCTACACCTTC
CASSPGRDSNYGYTF
>TRBV27|NA|NA|TRBJ2-3
TGTGCCAGCAGCCTAGGGGGTGCTAGCACAGATACGCAGTATTTT
CASSLGGASTDTQYF
>TRBV2|NA|once|TRBJ2-1
TGTGCCAGCAGCCGGGACAAAACCTACAATGAGCAGTTCTTC
CASSRDKTYNEQFF
>TRBV4-1|NA|NA|TRBJ1-1
TGCGCCAGCAGCCAACAGGTACAGATGAACACTGAAGCTTTCTTT
CASSQQVQMNTEAFF
>TRBV6-5|NA|NA|TRBJ1-2
TGTGCCAGCAGTTACTCGTCAGCTAACTATGGCTACACCTTC
CASSYSSANYGYTF
>TRBV11-2|TRBD1|NA|TRBJ1-4
TGTGCCAGCAGCGACGGACAGGGCCTAGCAGCTAATGAAAAACTGTTTTTT
CASSDGQGLAANEKLFF
>TRBV27|NA|NA|TRBJ1-2
TGTGCCAGCAGCCCCCAGGGTATTAATGGCTACACCTTC
CASSPQGINGYTF
>TRBV5-1|NA|NA|TRBJ2-2
TGCGCCAGCAGCGGCCGGGTCCTGAACACCGGGGAGCTGTTTTTT
CASSGRVLNTGELFF
>TRBV6-5|NA|NA|TRBJ1-3
TGTGCCAGCAGTCGGACATCTGGAAACACCATATATTTT
CASSRTSGNTIYF
>TRBV10-3|NA|NA|TRBJ1-1
TGTGCCATCAGTGAGGAGGGTGTGGAGGGTAAGGCTTTCTTT
CAISEEGVEGKAFF
>TRBV11-2|NA|few|TRBJ2-5
TGTGCCAGCAGCCGGGGGTCAGGCCTCAGGGGGGAGACCCAGTACTTC
CASSRGSGLRGETQYF
>TRBV9|NA|NA|TRBJ1-1
TGTGCCAGCAGCGTAGAAGGGGGGGCCAACACTGAAGCTTTCTTT
CASSVEGGANTEAFF
>TRBV5-1|NA|NA|TRBJ2-5
TGCGCCAGCAGCTTGGCCAGGGAGGCAGTCCGAGAGACCCAGTACTTC
CASSLAREAVRETQYF
>TRBV10-3|NA|NA|TRBJ1-1
TGTGCCATCAGCATCAGGGGCCACATGAACACTGAAGCTTTCTTT
CAISIRGHMNTEAFF
>TRBV3-1/TRBV3-2|NA|once|TRBJ1-2
TGTGCCAGCAGCCAAATCCAGGGTGGCTACACCTTC
CASSQIQGGYTF
>TRBV27|NA|NA|TRBJ1-4
TGTGCCAGCAGTTTATCGGGAGTCGGAGGAGGTGAAAAACTGTTTTTT
CASSLSGVGGGEKLFF
>TRBV14|NA|NA|TRBJ1-1
TGTGCCAGCAGCCATCGAGACAGGAACACTGAAGCTTTCTTT
CASSHRDRNTEAFF
>TRBV7-9|TRBD2|NA|TRBJ2-5
TGTGCCAGCAGCCCCCTACTAGCGGGGGAAGGGGAGACCCAGTACTTC
CASSPLLAGEGETQYF